Sequencing of this TCR beta chain was carried out in a study of T cell responses to AZD1222 COVID-19 vaccine (dated by TCRdb to the early 2020s). Describing the broader study: AZD1222 recipients with second doses at about 4 weeks or about 12 weeks were pooled, because spike-specific TCR depth and breadth did not differ between schedules. Trial participants were enrolled by age into 18-55, 56-69 and 70-plus year subgroups, with approximately 160, 26 and 62 TCR-sequenced participants respectively. TCR sequencing was performed for 230 to 250 trial participants, of whom 200 to 220 were given two doses of AZD1222 and about 25 were given two doses of MenACWY control vaccine.

Results and caveats for the whole study, not just this receptor: Only five or six AZD1222 recipients were SARS-CoV-2 seropositive at baseline, limiting conclusions about previously exposed vaccinees. Epitopes outside the regions mutated in the B.1.351 and B.1.1.7 variants were reportedly recognized by nearly half of the unique spike-specific TCRs. Because no day 14 peak-response samples were available, the repertoires could be characterized only after the peak T cell response. After two AZD1222 doses, both the breadth and the depth of spike-specific TCRs were significantly higher than at day 0 and than in MenACWY recipients. The whole spike protein was spanned by vaccine-associated CD4 TCRs, and dominant responses were seen in regions 160-218 and 743-854. Participants were mostly white British and included more females than males, and it was suggested by the authors that clonal diversity may have been underestimated. The 56-69-year group was small, and its depth increase did not reach significance, likely because of low power.

The CDR3 regions of human TCRbeta chains were analyzed by immunosequencing. In the paper's pipeline: Repertoire TCRs were matched against a reference library of SARS-CoV-2-specific TCRs generated with the MIRA antigen-specificity platform. Breadth meant the fraction of unique TCRs that were SARS-CoV-2-associated, whereas depth meant the fraction of total T cells that were SARS-CoV-2-associated. Each spike-specific TCR was assigned to its reactive spike region and to a CD4 or CD8 class using the MIRA data. Log10-transformed breadth and depth values were compared by one-way ANOVA with Sidak's multiple comparisons tests. As stored in TCRdb, this immuneACCESS dataset retains in-frame rearrangements with V and J assigned. A fraction of the clones does not appear; measured against another copy, unresolved V genes explain less than half of the discrepancy, and the remainder lacks a known reason. That table supplies the V and J calls and clone size; D and trimming were determined from the DNA. The sample yields more than 100,000 clones; around 87% were counted once. About 1.5% of the sample rests with the top ten.

Concerning this clone: Its antigen is currently not known. One base away there is no much larger clone; base qualities are not given.

The time point label here, explained by the study, means: baseline before first vaccination. The vaccinee samples were drawn from two UK trials, COV001 and COV002, one of which was a single-blind randomized controlled phase 2/3 trial testing AZD1222 (ChAdOx1 nCoV-19) in healthy adults. Trial participant PBMC samples were collected at day 0 and day 28 after the second dose for TCRbeta chain sequencing. The sequences come from peripheral blood, collected on day 0 of AZD1222 vaccination. The sequence came from an adult in good health.

The CDR3 is CASSYGGPGNYGYTF. The sequenced DNA is TGTGCCAGCAGCTACGGGGGGCCGGGAAACTATGGCTACACCTTC. The chain was built from TRBV5-4 and TRBJ1-2; TRBD1 could be the D gene, as 6 bases match. At the junction V is shortened by 3 bases and J by 2 bases, with 14 bases in between. For CDR1 and CDR2, the germline V gene (reference sequence) lists SGHNT and YYREEE. Spanning cysteine to phenylalanine, the CDR3 consists of 15 amino acids. Only the CDR3 region is kept as DNA, spanning 45 bases read in frame from base 1. Reference TRBV5-4 and TRBJ1-2 proteins supply the regions before and after the CDR3; the full variable domain is: ETGVTQSPTHLIKTRGQQVTLRCSSQSGHNTVSWYQQALGQGPQFIFQYYREEENGRGNFPPRFSGLQFPNYSSELNVNALELDDSALYLCASSYGGPGNYGYTFGSGTRLTVV.